This TCR beta chain was captured in a study of blood T cell repertoires in COVID-19. Sequenced by immunoSEQ multiplex PCR; TCRdb stores in-frame clones only, minus some. The repertoire consists of 100,000 or so clones, with about 86% occurring once and the leading ten covering under 15%. Between the trimmed V and J ends, which lost 0 bases and 3 bases, there was a span of 9 bases. Germline-derived CDR1 and CDR2 are SGDLS and YYNGEE. The CDR3 runs to 14 residues. The specimen sequenced was peripheral blood. J is TRBJ1-2 and V is TRBV9; tentatively, D is TRBD1 (6 bases). This TCR was sampled from a woman aged 55-70 years in a cohort sampled during active or convalescent COVID-19. The CDR3 DNA is TGTGCCAGCAGCGTAGGCACAGGGCACTATGGCTACACCTTC. Its translation: CASSVGTGHYGYTF.